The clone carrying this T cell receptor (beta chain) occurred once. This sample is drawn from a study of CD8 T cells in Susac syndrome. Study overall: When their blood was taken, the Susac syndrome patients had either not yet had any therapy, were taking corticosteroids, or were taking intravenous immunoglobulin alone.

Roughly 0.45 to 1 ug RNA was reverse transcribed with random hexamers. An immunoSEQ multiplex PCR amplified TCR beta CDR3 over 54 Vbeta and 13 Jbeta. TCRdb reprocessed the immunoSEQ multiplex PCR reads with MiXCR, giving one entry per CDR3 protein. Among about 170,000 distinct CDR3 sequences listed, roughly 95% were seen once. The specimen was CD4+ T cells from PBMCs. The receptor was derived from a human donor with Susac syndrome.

CDR3 protein: CASSEQGLNYGYTF. The DNA for the CDR3 is TGTGCCAGCAGTGAGCAAGGCCTGAACTATGGCTACACCTTC. The V and J genes are TRBV25-1 and TRBJ1-2; D remains unclear. Per germline, CDR1 MGHDK and CDR2 SYGVNS. The V end was cut by 3 bases, the J end by 2 bases, with 10 bases between. This CDR3 spans 14 amino acids.